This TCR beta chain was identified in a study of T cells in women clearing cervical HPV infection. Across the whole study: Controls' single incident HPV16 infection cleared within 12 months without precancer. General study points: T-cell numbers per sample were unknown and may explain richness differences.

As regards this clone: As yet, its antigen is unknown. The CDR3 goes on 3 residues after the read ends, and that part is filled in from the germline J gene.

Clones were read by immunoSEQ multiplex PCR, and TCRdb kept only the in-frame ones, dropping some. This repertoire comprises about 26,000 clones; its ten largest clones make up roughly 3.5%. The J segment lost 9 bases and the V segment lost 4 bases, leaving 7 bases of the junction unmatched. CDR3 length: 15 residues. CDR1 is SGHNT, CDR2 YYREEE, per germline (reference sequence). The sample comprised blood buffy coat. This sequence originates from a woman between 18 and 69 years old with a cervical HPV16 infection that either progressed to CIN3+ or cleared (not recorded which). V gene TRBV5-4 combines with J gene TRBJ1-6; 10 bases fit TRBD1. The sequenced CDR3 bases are TGTGCCAGCAGCCGATCCGGGACAGGGGTTTCACCC. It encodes CASSRSGTGVSP. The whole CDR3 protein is CASSRSGTGVSPLHF.